The following is a T cell receptor (beta chain) sequence with its context. The method was immunoSEQ multiplex PCR; TCRdb's version includes in-frame clones alone and lacks a portion of them. The sample contains around 58,000 clones, around 90% of which appear only once. The data are from a study of T cell changes during pregnancy in multiple sclerosis. This receptor was taken from a female donor with multiple sclerosis, enrolled in a pregnancy study. Sequences were derived from peripheral blood, sampled before pregnancy.

The CDR3 DNA reads as TGTGCCAGCAGCTTTCAACCGGGAAACGAGCAGTACTTC. It yields the protein CASSFQPGNEQYF. This chain links TRBV7-3 with TRBJ2-7; D possibly corresponds to TRBD2 (5 bases). CDR3 size: 13 residues. The germline V gene has CDR1 SGHTA and CDR2 FQGTGA. V lost 3 bases to trimming and J lost 5 bases, with 11 bases between them.